This record looks at one T cell receptor (beta chain) sequence and its context. Its antigen is unidentified. The data are from a study of T cell responses to AZD1222 COVID-19 vaccine. Overall study results and limits: The study sampled repertoires only after the peak T cell response. Most donors were white British, females outnumbered males, and clonal diversity was possibly underestimated.

Data came from immunoSEQ multiplex PCR; TCRdb stores just in-frame clones and leaves some out. Of 95,000 to 130,000 clones in the sample, around 91% were seen once. The CDR3 loop spans 15 amino acids. V lost 0 bases, J lost 9 bases, and 3 bases stayed unmatched. Germline lookup yields CDR1 SGHKS and CDR2 YYEKEE (reference sequence). The source is an adult who received the AZD1222 COVID-19 vaccine. This rearrangement joins TRBV5-5 to TRBJ1-6; 10 bases line up with TRBD1. Sequenced here: peripheral blood, sampled 28 days after the second AZD1222 dose. CDR3 protein: CASSLGQGAFSPLHF. The CDR3 region has the DNA TGTGCCAGCAGCTTGGGACAGGGGGCCTTTTCACCCCTCCACTTT.